This TCR beta chain was captured by sequencing in a study of blood T cell repertoires in COVID-19. On this clone: The junction differs from germline at one of its ends, possibly a read error.

Profiling relied on immunoSEQ multiplex PCR, and the TCRdb table lists in-frame clones only, not all of them. The data show some 360,000 clones, around 87% seen once. This CDR3 is built from 14 residues. The germline V gene encodes CDR1 MNHNS and CDR2 SASEGT. The specimen was peripheral blood. The source of this sequence is a woman aged 60-70 years with COVID-19, enrolled during active disease. The chain recombines TRBV6-1 with TRBJ2-1; D gene ambiguous. The CDR3 coding sequence is TGTGCCAGCAGTTCAAACCGCCAGACACCCCTTCGGCTCTTC. Protein product: CASSSNRQTPLRLF.